This TCR beta chain appears in the sequencing data of a study of Graves' ophthalmopathy and Graves' hyperthyroidism. Study context: Peripheral blood collection took place at initial diagnosis, before any treatment.

With respect to this clonotype: Its antigen is not identified.

The germline gives CDR1 SNHLY, CDR2 FYNNEI. This CDR3 region has 15 residues. V shed 6 bases and J shed 8 bases, with 19 bases lying between them. RNA transcripts were the source from which TCR beta CDR3 regions were amplified. HTBI primers served in a first-round RT-PCR, which a second-round multiplex PCR followed. MiXCR, applied by TCRdb to the multiplex PCR reads, yields one record per CDR3 protein. The sample yields some 750,000 distinct CDR3 sequences, 35% to 50% seen once. Overall study findings and caveats: Among thyroid clonotypes expanded above 0.001 frequency, most also appeared in blood.

Sequencing input: peripheral blood. The J gene is TRBJ1-4, the V gene TRBV2; no clear D gene. The receptor was derived from an adult man with Graves' ophthalmopathy. In DNA, the CDR3 is TGTGCCAGCAGGGGCGCCCGGGCGGTTATCGAAAAACTGTTTTTT. The encoded protein is CASRGARAVIEKLFF. Combining the CDR3 with reference TRBV2 and TRBJ1-4 gives the whole variable domain EPEVTQTPSHQVTQMGQEVILRCVPISNHLYFYWYRQILGQKVEFLVSFYNNEISEKSEIFDDQFSVERPDGSNFTLKIRSTKLEDSAMYFCASRGARAVIEKLFFGSGTQLSVL.